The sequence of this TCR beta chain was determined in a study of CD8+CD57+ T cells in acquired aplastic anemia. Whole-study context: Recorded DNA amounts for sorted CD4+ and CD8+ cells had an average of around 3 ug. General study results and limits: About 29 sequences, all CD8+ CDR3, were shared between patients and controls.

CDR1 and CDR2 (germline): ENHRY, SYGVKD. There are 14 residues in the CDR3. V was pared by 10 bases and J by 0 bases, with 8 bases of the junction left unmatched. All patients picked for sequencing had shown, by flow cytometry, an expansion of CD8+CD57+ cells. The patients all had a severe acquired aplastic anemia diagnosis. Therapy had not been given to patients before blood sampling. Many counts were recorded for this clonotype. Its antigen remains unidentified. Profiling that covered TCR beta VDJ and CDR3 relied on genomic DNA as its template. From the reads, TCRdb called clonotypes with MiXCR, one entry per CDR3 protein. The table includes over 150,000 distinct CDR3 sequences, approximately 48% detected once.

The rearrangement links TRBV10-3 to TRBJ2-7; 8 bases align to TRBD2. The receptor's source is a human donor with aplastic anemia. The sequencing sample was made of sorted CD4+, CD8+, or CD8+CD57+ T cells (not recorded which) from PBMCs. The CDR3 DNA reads TGTGCCACCGGGGGGGGGTCGGCCTCCTACGAGCAGTACTTC. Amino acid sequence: CATGGGSASYEQYF.